This T cell receptor beta chain came from a study of shared clonotypes between healthy human individuals. With 3 bases clipped from V and 7 bases from J, the junction kept 5 bases outside the gene matches. The V gene's germline CDR1 is MGHDK and CDR2 SYGVNS. This CDR3 is 13 amino acids long. Researchers partitioned CD4+ cells into CD45RA+ naive and CD45RA-negative memory subsets. Libraries were prepared by immunoSEQ multiplex PCR; TCRdb keeps only in-frame clonotypes and omits some of them. The sample has some 500,000 clones, roughly 95% seen once. Sequenced: naive CD4+ T cells sorted from blood. Subset indicated: CD45RA+ positively selected. The origin of this receptor is a woman aged 25 to 39 in good health. The chain couples TRBV25-1 to TRBJ1-1; 7 bases agree with TRBD1. In DNA, the CDR3 is TGTGCCAGCAGTGAGTACCGGGACAGTGAAGCTTTCTTT. Translation gives CASSEYRDSEAFF.